The T cell receptor (beta chain) under discussion was sequenced for a study of blood T cells in healthy people across ages (dated by TCRdb to between 2015 and 2017). Background on the whole study: In model experiments, template switching captured about one uniquely barcoded TCR beta cDNA molecule for every two T cells. Using deep sequencing normalized with unique cDNA molecular identifiers, the study measured how TCR beta repertoire diversity changes with age. Donors were grouped into four age groups: young (average approximately 16 years), middle-aged (around 39), aged (approximately 58) and long-lived (82). To avoid experimental bias, donors of different ages were distributed randomly across sequencing lanes. Two additional independent replicas of 1 million unique cDNA reads from the same blood draw were analyzed for two donors (one aged 18 to 30 and one aged 80 or older). What the study reported, not specific to this receptor: Observed TCR beta diversity per million T cells fell roughly linearly with age, and a significant reduction was already apparent by age roughly 40. Total diversity estimates from one million sequenced T cells were considered lower bounds and underestimates. Compared with the aged group, the long-lived group had more naive CD4+ T cells, fewer expanded clones and increased TCR diversity, suggesting age selection. The percentage of naive T cells measured by flow cytometry correlated strongly with observed TCR beta diversity. Since profiling was done on bulk unsorted PBMCs, naive and antigen-experienced compartments could not be conclusively compared. The CMV infection status of donors was not known, potentially confounding age-related changes in expanded clonotypes.

Donors were 35 to 40 systemically healthy Caucasian individuals from Russia aged 6 to 90 years. Each donor gave around 9 milliliters of peripheral blood, collected into EDTA-treated Vacutainer tubes. Ficoll-Paque density-gradient centrifugation was used to isolate PBMCs, with at least 7 million obtained per sample. Trizol reagent was used to extract total RNA from PBMCs, with at least 5 micrograms per sample. For every donor, flow cytometry on a PBMC aliquot measured the percentage of naive CD45RAhigh/CD27high T cells. The library came from 5' RACE. Sequencing was performed on an Illumina HiSeq 2500. The second PCR ran for roughly 6 to 11 cycles and used a J-beta primer mix along with a sample-barcoded 5' primer. A unique molecular identifier was introduced onto each TCR beta cDNA molecule by a template-switch 5' adaptor carrying 12 random nucleotides. At least 3 million CDR3-containing paired-end reads were obtained from each sample. The Mint cDNA synthesis kit, primed by a TRBC-specific oligonucleotide, was used to synthesize first-strand cDNA from all RNA. Following uracil-DNA glycosylase treatment, a first 18-cycle PCR with universal primers M1SS and BC2_uni_R was performed on all cDNA. The study's processing was this. For normalization, 1 million high-quality reads, each with a distinct molecular identifier, were randomly selected from each sample. Instead of being binned into consensus sequences, reads that shared molecular identifiers were thrown out. MiTCR, set to a Q25 quality threshold and the strictest error-elimination algorithm, was used for CDR3 identification, clonotype clustering and error correction. A nonparametric unseen species model using Euler transformation provided a lower-bound estimate of total TCR beta diversity. Using fastp trimming at Q25 and MiXCR clonotype assembly, TCRdb reanalyzed the public sequencing data and kept in-frame beta chains. Rows are unified per CDR3 protein, each entry keeping the most common DNA and genes. TCRdb, not the authors, supplied the V and J calls. This sample has about 640,000 distinct CDR3 sequences in its table, and under 30% of those were observed once. The ten top clones hold around 14% of the sample.

The CDR3 contains 16 residues, cysteine and phenylalanine counted. Left in the record is the CDR3 DNA by itself, 48 bases read in frame from the first base. CDR1 and CDR2 are drawn from the germline V gene: MNHEY, SVGEGT. This clonotype was seen a handful of times. The target of this receptor is not known. Compared with germline, one end of the junction differs, possibly owing to a read error. The sequenced sample consisted of blood. The rearrangement joined TRBV6-2 or TRBV6-3 to TRBJ1-4, with no confident D gene call. The clonotype originates from a woman of 80 years or more in good health. The DNA sequence follows: TGTGCCGGCAGTTCCCTTCCGACACCGAACGAGGAAAAACTGTTTTTT. This encodes CAGSSLPTPNEEKLFF.